Following are 22 T cell receptor beta chains from one sample sequenced in a study of shared clonotypes between healthy human individuals. The protocol was immunoSEQ multiplex PCR, while the TCRdb copy is restricted to in-frame clones and leaves out a portion. The table includes 450,000 to 650,000 clones, about 80% detected once. What was sequenced was PBMCs. The receptors here all came from a woman in her thirties or forties in good health. Some clones in this sample may be carry-over from other donors' samples.

This chain links TRBV7-8 with TRBJ1-2; possible D gene TRBD1, 6 bases. The CDR3 runs to 15 residues. The germline gives CDR1 SGHVS, CDR2 FQNEAQ. V was pared by 5 bases and J by 4 bases, with 17 bases between. CDR3 in DNA: TGTGCCAGCAGCGCGAGGGGGGACACAACCTATGGCTACACCTTC. It translates to CASSARGDTTYGYTF.

This clone was found a few times. This sequence joins TRBV7-9 and TRBJ1-1, with D tentatively TRBD1 (6 bases). The CDR3 consists of 14 residues. Per the germline V gene, CDR1 is SEHNR and CDR2 is FQNEAQ (reference sequence). With 4 bases removed from V and 5 bases from J, the gap between germline ends came to 14 bases. CDR3 in DNA: TGTGCCAGCAGCTCTCCAGGGGTTGTGACTGAAGCTTTCTTT. Its translation is CASSSPGVVTEAFF.

The V call is TRBV16, the J call TRBJ1-2; D is undetermined. The CDR3 runs to 13 residues. The ends were cut back, 0 bases at V and 4 bases at J, with 6 bases in the middle. CDR1 is KGHSY, CDR2 FQNENV, per germline. The CDR3 region is CASSQSPFYGYTF. The CDR3 bases are TGTGCCAGCAGCCAATCTCCTTTCTATGGCTACACCTTC.

This sequence joins TRBV19 and TRBJ2-6; 10 nucleotides line up with TRBD1. V lost 10 bases, J lost 0 bases, and 3 bases stayed unmatched. CDR1 LNHDA and CDR2 SQIVND come from the germline V gene (reference sequence). This CDR3 is built from 15 residues. CDR3 nucleotides: TGTGCCACGGGGACAGGGGACTCTGGGGCCAACGTCCTGACTTTC. Translation: CATGTGDSGANVLTF.

The V gene is TRBV19, the J gene TRBJ1-5; D might be TRBD1 (5 bases). This CDR3 is built from 17 residues. In germline, CDR1 is LNHDA, CDR2 SQIVND (reference sequence). Trimming shortened V by 3 bases and J by 0 bases, and 15 bases separated the two germline ends. CDR3 in amino acids: CASSMGRLGLSNQPQHF. CDR3 nucleotide sequence: TGTGCCAGTAGTATGGGGCGGCTGGGCCTTAGCAATCAGCCCCAGCATTTT.

The chain recombines TRBV29-1 with TRBJ2-1; D remains unclear. The CDR3 consists of 11 residues. Per the germline V gene, CDR1 is SQVTM and CDR2 is ANQGSEA. Between the trimmed V and J ends, which lost 7 bases and 3 bases, there was a span of 7 bases. The CDR3 sequence: CSGRHYNEQFF. The CDR3 nucleotides read TGCAGCGGTCGCCACTACAATGAGCAGTTCTTC.

The chain uses TRBV7-9 and TRBJ2-1, with 8 bases fitting TRBD2. The CDR3 is 16 residues long. Germline V gene sequence: CDR1 SEHNR, CDR2 FQNEAQ (reference sequence). Germline trimming cut 5 bases from V and 1 base from J; bases unmatched to any gene: 7. The CDR3 reads CASSPQRERSYNEQFF. CDR3 coding DNA: TGTGCCAGCAGCCCCCAGCGGGAGAGGTCCTACAATGAGCAGTTCTTC.

V usage is TRBV10-3 and J usage is TRBJ2-7; 9 bases are a match to TRBD1. V lost 3 bases and J lost 2; bases outside the gene matches: 11. CDR3 length: 17 amino acids. Per the germline V gene, CDR1 is ENHRY and CDR2 is SYGVKD. The CDR3 DNA sequence: TGTGCCATCAGTGATGTCACAGGGGGCTTTGTAACCTACGAGCAGTACTTC. Its protein is CAISDVTGGFVTYEQYF.

This clone occurred many times. The same CDR3 arises from other DNA sequences in this sample as well. The chain uses TRBV7-2 and TRBJ1-3; maybe TRBD1 (6 bases). CDR3 length: 14 amino acids. Looked up from germline, CDR1 is SGHTA and CDR2 is FQGNSA. V was pared by 6 bases and J by 3 bases, with 12 bases between. This CDR3 reads CASSVGGSGNTIYF. The CDR3 DNA sequence: TGTGCCAGCAGTGTAGGGGGTAGTGGAAACACCATATATTTT.

V is TRBV19 and J is TRBJ1-1; 7 bases fit TRBD1. J gave up 4 bases and V 7 bases, and 15 bases lay outside the gene matches. Germline V gene lookup returns CDR1 LNHDA and CDR2 SQIVND (reference sequence). CDR3 length: 16 amino acids. The CDR3 DNA reads as TGTGCCAGTACCCCTAGAGGGGGCGCTTGGGGCACTGAAGCTTTCTTT. This translates into CASTPRGGAWGTEAFF. The full variable domain, with the rest looked up from reference TRBV19 and TRBJ1-1, is DGGITQSPKYLFRKEGQNVTLSCEQNLNHDAMYWYRQDPGQGLRLIYYSQIVNDFQKGDIAEGYSVSREKKESFPLTVTSAQKNPTAFYLCASTPRGGAWGTEAFFGQGTRLTVV.

This chain uses TRBV30 with TRBJ1-3, with a weak D call TRBD1 (6 bases). CDR3 length: 14 amino acids. V shed 7 bases and J shed 0 bases, with 13 bases lying between them. Germline loops: CDR1 GTSNPN, CDR2 SVGIG (reference sequence). The CDR3 DNA is TGTGCCTCTAACAGGGTACCCTCTGGAAACACCATATATTTT. Protein sequence: CASNRVPSGNTIYF.

Regarding this clone: Other DNA sequences from this sample encode an identical CDR3 as well. V gene TRBV30 combines with J gene TRBJ1-3, with D unresolved. The germline V and J ends were trimmed by 2 bases and 0 bases, with 8 bases remaining between them. CDR1 and CDR2 (germline): GTSNPN, SVGIG (reference sequence). The CDR3 loop spans 14 amino acids. CDR3 amino acids: CAWSLTGSGNTIYF. In DNA form, the CDR3 reads TGTGCCTGGAGTCTCACGGGCTCTGGAAACACCATATATTTT.

This clone has only one observation. The chain is built from TRBV28 and TRBJ2-7; TRBD1 matches 7 bases. V was clipped by 6 bases and J by 4 bases; unmatched bases: 12. There are 15 residues in the CDR3. Germline V gene data show CDR1 as MDHEN and CDR2 as SYDVKM. The CDR3 sequence: CASSLWDRYFYEQYF. CDR3 nucleotide sequence: TGTGCCAGCAGCCTCTGGGACAGATACTTTTACGAGCAGTACTTC.

This chain links TRBV7-7 with TRBJ2-5; 9 nucleotides match TRBD1. V was pared by 5 bases and J by 3 bases, with 1 base of the junction left unmatched. The CDR3 length is 13 residues. From germline, CDR1 is SSHAT and CDR2 FNYEAQ (reference sequence). Here the CDR3 reads CASSRDREETQYF. The CDR3, as DNA: TGTGCCAGCAGCAGGGACAGGGAAGAGACCCAGTACTTC.

A remark on this clone: Within the sample, other DNA sequences also encode this same CDR3. The chain recombines TRBV6-4 with TRBJ2-1; tentatively, D is TRBD2 (7 bases). The CDR3 contains 14 residues. V was pared by 0 bases and J by 10 bases, with 13 bases between. Germline CDR1 is MRHNA and CDR2 is SNTAGT. The CDR3 region is CASSDSGGAGEQFF. CDR3 coding DNA: TGTGCCAGCAGTGACTCAGGGGGGGCCGGGGAGCAGTTCTTC.

CDR3 nucleotide sequence: TGTGCCAGCAGCTCAACTAACAGCAGGGATCCCTACGAGCAGTACTTC. This codes for CASSSTNSRDPYEQYF. The gene calls are TRBV7-9 and TRBJ2-7, with D tentatively TRBD1 (5 bases). The CDR3 length is 16 residues. CDR1 is SEHNR and CDR2 is FQNEAQ in the germline V gene (reference sequence). The V and J ends lost 4 bases and 2 bases respectively, with 18 bases between them.

The chain is built from TRBV11-2 and TRBJ2-5, with TRBD2 matching over 13 bases. Unmatched junction bases numbered 6, after V lost 4 bases and J lost 4 bases. The germline V gene has CDR1 SGHAT and CDR2 FQNNGV. This CDR3 comprises 16 residues. This chain's CDR3 is CASSSGLAGVIETQYF. The CDR3 DNA sequence: TGTGCCAGCAGCTCCGGACTAGCGGGAGTAATAGAGACCCAGTACTTC.

The chain has TRBV7-2 and TRBJ1-2; D unclear. The germline gives CDR1 SGHTA, CDR2 FQGNSA. The CDR3 sequence is 14 residues long. V was trimmed by 4 bases and J by 4 bases, leaving 13 bases between them. CDR3 nucleotide sequence: TGTGCCAGCAGCTGGGGAGGCGAGGGCTATGGCTACACCTTC. Its translation: CASSWGGEGYGYTF.

This clone was detected only a few times. J is TRBJ2-5 and V is TRBV4-2; D tentatively fits TRBD1 or TRBD2 (5 bases each). The tail of the sequence fits TRBJ2-7 better, so the J call may be wrong. Germline V gives CDR1 LGHNA, CDR2 YNFKEQ. CDR3 size: 15 residues. The CDR3 nucleotides are TGTGCCAGCAGCCGAATGGGGGACGCTACCTACGAGCAGTACTTC. Translation gives CASSRMGDATYEQYF.

The chain employs TRBV2 and TRBJ2-5; D is possibly TRBD1 or TRBD2 (5 bases each). Trimming pared 6 bases from V and 2 bases from J, leaving 7 bases between. Germline V lookup: CDR1 SNHLY, CDR2 FYNNEI. This CDR3 is built from 12 residues. The CDR3 region has the DNA TGTGCCAGCAGGGGACCTCAAGAGACCCAGTACTTC. This codes for CASRGPQETQYF.

The gene calls are TRBV7-2 and TRBJ1-3, with D perhaps matching TRBD1 (6 bases). Germline CDR1 is SGHTA and CDR2 is FQGNSA. Trimming shortened V by 1 base and J by 2 bases, and 12 bases separated the two germline ends. The CDR3 loop spans 16 amino acids. The CDR3 bases are TGTGCCAGCAGCTTAGTTGCGGGGGCGACTGGAAACACCATATATTTT. Encoded protein: CASSLVAGATGNTIYF.

J is TRBJ2-2 and V is TRBV7-6; perhaps TRBD1 as D (6 bases). Germline values: CDR1 SGHVS, CDR2 FNYEAQ. The V gene lost 4 bases and the J gene lost 4 bases, with 7 bases spanning the gap. The CDR3 loop spans 13 amino acids. The CDR3 sequence: CASSSGVTGELFF. CDR3 sequence (DNA): TGTGCCAGCAGCTCAGGGGTCACCGGGGAGCTGTTTTTT.